This passage covers 8 T cell receptor beta chains from one sample sequenced in a study of cytomegalovirus exposure and HLA in healthy donors. Researchers ran the PCR with 60 Vbeta and 13 Jbeta primers. This table comes from immunoSEQ multiplex PCR, and its TCRdb copy is limited to in-frame clones, with some not included. The sample carries 140,000 or so clones, nearly 90% recorded once. Sequenced sample: PBMCs. Receptors were obtained from a woman aged 40 to 55 in good health and CMV-seronegative.

In nucleotides, the CDR3 is TGTGCCAGCAGCTTAGTCAGGGATTTTGGCTACACCTTC. This sequence encodes CASSLVRDFGYTF. The chain uses TRBV7-9 and TRBJ1-2; D perhaps matches TRBD1 (5 bases). Germline lookup yields CDR1 SEHNR and CDR2 FQNEAQ (reference sequence). V was cut by 1 base and J by 7 bases, with 10 bases left in between. The CDR3 runs 13 residues.

The J gene is TRBJ1-2, the V gene TRBV7-9, with 9 bases lining up with TRBD1. The CDR3 loop spans 17 amino acids. The germline CDR1 and CDR2 sequences are SEHNR and FQNEAQ (reference sequence). The J segment lost 1 base and the V segment lost 5 bases, leaving 11 bases of the junction unmatched. The CDR3 loop is CASSTTVDRGGNYGYTF. In nucleotides, the CDR3 is TGTGCCAGCAGCACGACGGTGGACAGGGGAGGTAACTATGGCTACACCTTC.

The chain joins TRBV6-6 to TRBJ2-3; tentative D call: TRBD1 (5 bases). Trimming removed 11 bases from V and 2 bases from J, with 17 bases in between. Looked up from germline, CDR1 is MNHNY and CDR2 is SVGAGI (reference sequence). There are 14 residues in the CDR3. The DNA of the CDR3 is TGTGCCGCCTCGGGCAGGGCAGTCACAGATACGCAGTATTTT. Translated: CAASGRAVTDTQYF.

The chain is built from TRBV18 and TRBJ2-1, with TRBD1 matching 9 bases. Trimming at V came to 3 bases and at J to 2 bases, leaving 2 bases not matched to a gene. Germline V gene data show CDR1 as KGHSH and CDR2 as LQKENI. The CDR3 is 15 residues long. CDR3 sequence reads: CASSPDRGTYNEQFF. DNA for the CDR3: TGTGCCAGCTCACCCGACAGGGGGACCTACAATGAGCAGTTCTTC.

This clone occurred once. Here the CDR3 reads CASRQRPGLAGVGNEQYF. As DNA, the CDR3 is TGTGCCAGCAGACAGCGGCCGGGACTAGCGGGAGTTGGGAACGAGCAGTACTTC. The chain carries TRBV11-3 and TRBJ2-5, with TRBD2 identical over 14 bases. The last part of the DNA fits TRBJ2-7 better; the J call may be wrong. CDR1 and CDR2 (germline): SGHNT, YENEEA. The CDR3 is made up of 18 amino acids.

A few counts support this clone. The chain carries TRBV30 and TRBJ2-7; D gene unclear. The V gene's germline CDR1 is GTSNPN and CDR2 SVGIG (reference sequence). The CDR3 is 11 amino acids. Trimming removed 3 bases from V and 6 bases from J, with 9 bases in between. CDR3 in amino acids: CAWSALGEQYF. CDR3 DNA: TGTGCCTGGAGCGCCCTAGGCGAGCAGTACTTC. The whole variable domain, filled in from reference TRBV30 and TRBJ2-7, reads SQTIHQWPATLVQPVGSPLSLECTVEGTSNPNLYWYRQAAGRGLQLLFYSVGIGQISSEVPQNLSASRPQDRQFILSSKKLLLSDSGFYLCAWSALGEQYFGPGTRLTVT.

The chain employs TRBV11-3 and TRBJ2-7, with TRBD2 identical over 9 bases. Trimming cost V 5 bases and J 1 base; bases outside gene matches: 9. Germline lookup yields CDR1 SGHNT and CDR2 YENEEA. This CDR3 contains 16 residues. The CDR3 DNA follows: TGTGCCAGCAGCACCCACCTAGCGGGACCGTCCTACGAGCAGTACTTC. It encodes CASSTHLAGPSYEQYF. Together with reference TRBV11-3 and TRBJ2-7, the CDR3 gives the full variable domain: EAGVVQSPRYKIIEKKQPVAFWCNPISGHNTLYWYLQNLGQGPELLIRYENEEAVDDSQLPKDRFSAERLKGVDSTLKIQPAELGDSAVYLCASSTHLAGPSYEQYFGPGTRLTVT.

The gene calls are TRBV4-3 and TRBJ1-4; D gene unclear. From germline, CDR1 is LGHNA and CDR2 YSLEER. V was trimmed by 4 bases and J by 1 base, leaving 13 bases between them. The length of the CDR3 is 16 residues. CDR3 loop: CASSLLVGVTNEKLFF. The CDR3 DNA reads as TGCGCCAGCAGCCTCCTGGTCGGGGTAACTAATGAAAAACTGTTTTTT.